This is a list of T cell receptor beta chains from one sample in a study of cytomegalovirus exposure and HLA in healthy donors. Using immunoSEQ multiplex PCR, the repertoire was profiled, and TCRdb retains in-frame clones only, with some absent. The sample records approximately 140,000 clones, more than 60% being singletons. Sequencing was done on a sample of PBMCs. The receptors derive from a woman aged 60-75 years in good health and CMV-seronegative. Each CDR3 is given without its conserved first and last residue.

ASSRGNQPQH	TRBJ1-5	TRBV7-2
ASSVVGGYSYNEQF	TRBJ2-1	TRBV9
ASSQDPGQHEAF	TRBJ1-1	TRBV4-3
ASSPPSGGEKLF	TRBJ1-4	TRBV27
ASSFETGGTPGKNIQY	TRBJ2-4	TRBV7-2
ASSDLGGTEAF	TRBJ1-1	TRBV9
ASSYTVSSYNSPLH	TRBJ1-6	TRBV6-5
ASSQGRVSTDTQY	TRBJ2-3	TRBV7-2
ASSILQGIYGYT	TRBJ1-2	TRBV19
ASSENSGGWTQY	TRBJ2-5	TRBV6-1
ASSQTGTASSPLH	TRBJ1-6	TRBV18
ASSEARGQGAAF	TRBJ1-1	TRBV6-1
ASSLDTRGNEQF	TRBJ2-1	TRBV7-7
ASSRETPLEQY	TRBJ2-7	TRBV18
ASSPYAGGDYEQY	TRBJ2-7	TRBV5-6
ASSLAGPTDTQY	TRBJ2-3	TRBV7-9
ASRNREVNTEAF	TRBJ1-1	TRBV7-9
ASSPGQHQGYGYT	TRBJ1-2	TRBV5-1
ASSSNNEQF	TRBJ2-1	TRBV28
ASSREPGQGYEQY	TRBJ2-7	TRBV5-4
ASSERSPHNSPLH	TRBJ1-6	TRBV2
ASSLEGVGNEKLF	TRBJ1-4	TRBV6-6
ASSSGIGEQY	TRBJ2-7	TRBV5-4
ASSSLAGAYEQY	.	TRBV6-1
SSGLLTGELF	TRBJ2-2	TRBV28
ASSADRALNEKLF	TRBJ1-4	TRBV5-4
ASSLVGQGYSGEQY	TRBJ2-7	TRBV5-1
ASRQDRGRNEKLF	TRBJ1-4	TRBV6-1
ASSYQTSGGPGDTQY	TRBJ2-3	TRBV7-2
ASSLNQGNTEAF	TRBJ1-1	TRBV11-2
ASSQEGGGTYQETQY	TRBJ2-5	TRBV4-2
ASSLSGQGMNTEAF	TRBJ1-1	TRBV5-1
SSLGGAGANVLT	TRBJ2-6	TRBV29-1
ASSVSGQGGGNEQF	TRBJ2-1	TRBV9
ASSQDLQGAQRGGYT	TRBJ1-2	TRBV4-1
ASSDRANTEAF	TRBJ1-1	TRBV19
ASTSDRGPLNNEQF	TRBJ2-1	TRBV5-1
ASSSGLAPPYNEQF	TRBJ2-1	TRBV5-1
ASSEATAKDTQY	TRBJ2-3	TRBV6-1
ASSRGGGYNEQF	TRBJ2-1	TRBV7-2
ASSQGQGFYGYT	TRBJ1-2	TRBV14
SVDRDKQETQY	TRBJ2-5	TRBV29-1
ASSSQGAANEKLF	TRBJ1-4	TRBV5-1
ASSSGLAGGYEQF	TRBJ2-1	TRBV5-4
ASSQGLAGETQY	TRBJ2-5	TRBV4-1
ASSSGTGGQETQY	TRBJ2-5	TRBV27
ASSKGDGNTIY	TRBJ1-3	TRBV4-1
ASSAHGTGLYEQY	TRBJ2-7	TRBV28
ASSLVWQGTDTQY	TRBJ2-3	TRBV7-2
ASSFRQRQY	TRBJ2-5	TRBV7-2
SGGSTYEQY	TRBJ2-7	TRBV20-1
ASSLRPQGTGANVLT	TRBJ2-6	TRBV7-2
ASSLGLAGAGELF	TRBJ2-2	TRBV7-2
SSSLDIPEKLF	TRBJ1-4	TRBV7-9
ASSSSRNMNTEAF	TRBJ1-1	TRBV5-4
ASRPSGIRLTEAF	TRBJ1-1	TRBV2
ATNYLRGPNTEAF	TRBJ1-1	TRBV19